The 12 T cell receptor beta chains presented below share a single source sample, sequenced in a study of control samples from healthy donors and cancer patients (dated by TCRdb to 2020 to 2022). Library creation used the immunoSEQ multiplex PCR assay. Held by TCRdb, this immuneACCESS table contains in-frame sequences only and omits some clones. Under half of the omission traces to an unresolved V gene where checked; the cause of the rest is unknown. This sample holds just under 75,000 clones; roughly 87% were observed only once. About 4.2% of the sample is taken by the ten largest. The sample was blood. These receptors were taken from a woman between 45 and 60 years old in good health.

The genes are TRBV11-2 and TRBJ2-1; D is perhaps TRBD1 (5 bases). The CDR3 length is 12 residues. V was shortened by 1 base and J by 9 bases, with 7 bases between the two germline ends. Germline-derived CDR1 and CDR2 are SGHAT and FQNNGV. Here the CDR3 reads CASSLVGAEQFF. The CDR3 nucleotides read TGTGCCAGCAGCTTAGTAGGGGCTGAGCAGTTCTTC.

The chain joins TRBV2 to TRBJ1-6, with D possibly TRBD1 on 6 matching bases. The CDR3 sequence is 16 residues long. The germline gives CDR1 SNHLY, CDR2 FYNNEI. Trimming pared 5 bases from V and 9 bases from J, leaving 20 bases between. CDR3 nucleotide sequence: TGTGCCAGCAGTCAAGACAGGATGACCCTCGGTTCACCCCTCCACTTT. Its translation is CASSQDRMTLGSPLHF.

This clone was seen just once. V usage is TRBV24-1 and J usage is TRBJ2-5; TRBD2 matches at 7 bases. The CDR3 length is 12 residues. The V segment lost 3 bases and the J segment 7 bases; nucleotides outside the gene matches: 1. Germline CDR1 KGHDR, CDR2 SFDVKD. The CDR3 DNA is TGTGCCACCAGTGATCCGGGGGGGACCCAGTACTTC. Protein product: CATSDPGGTQYF.

The genes are TRBV18 and TRBJ2-5; TRBD1 agrees at 7 bases. Germline assignment: CDR1 KGHSH and CDR2 LQKENI. The CDR3 loop spans 15 amino acids. V shed 0 bases and J 5 bases; nucleotides not matched to a gene: 6. The CDR3 reads CASSPPFQGVETQYF. The CDR3 DNA follows: TGTGCCAGCTCACCACCGTTCCAGGGGGTCGAGACCCAGTACTTC.

The J gene is TRBJ2-2, the V gene TRBV28; 7 bases agree with TRBD2. Per germline, CDR1 MDHEN and CDR2 SYDVKM. Trimming at V came to 6 bases and at J to 6 bases, leaving 13 bases not matched to a gene. This CDR3 has 16 amino acids. CDR3 protein: CASRKALGGSSGELFF. CDR3 coding DNA: TGTGCCAGCAGGAAAGCCCTGGGCGGGAGTTCCGGGGAGCTGTTTTTT.

The V gene is TRBV7-3, the J gene TRBJ1-6, with D unclear. Germline lookup yields CDR1 SGHTA and CDR2 FQGTGA. The V and J ends lost 5 bases and 9 bases respectively, with 11 bases between them. There are 13 residues in the CDR3. The CDR3 here is CASSPGFGSPLHF. The CDR3 DNA sequence: TGTGCCAGCAGCCCGGGGTTTGGTTCACCCCTCCACTTT.

The V gene is TRBV3-1 (or the pseudogene TRBV3-2), the J gene TRBJ2-4; perhaps TRBD2 as D (6 bases). V lost 0 bases to trimming and J lost 0 bases, with 27 bases between them. This CDR3 region has 22 residues. Germline loops: CDR1 LGHDT, CDR2 YNNKEL (reference sequence). Written as DNA, the CDR3 is TGTGCCAGCAGCCAAGATGTGCCGAGGGTGGGAGGAGCAGCTCTAGCCAAAAACATTCAGTACTTC. Its protein is CASSQDVPRVGGAALAKNIQYF.

The chain has TRBV25-1 and TRBJ2-3, with 10 positions matching TRBD2. The V segment lost 4 bases and the J segment 1 base; nucleotides outside the gene matches: 5. The CDR3 runs 16 residues. Germline CDR1 reads MGHDK; CDR2 reads SYGVNS. CDR3 amino acids: CASSAGTSAGTDTQYF. The CDR3 DNA sequence: TGTGCCAGCAGTGCGGGGACTAGCGCTGGCACAGATACGCAGTATTTT.

The rearrangement uses TRBV29-1 and TRBJ2-7; D uncertain. The ends were cut back, 5 bases at V and 3 bases at J, with 11 bases in the middle. This CDR3 spans 12 amino acids. In germline, CDR1 is SQVTM, CDR2 ANQGSEA. CDR3 protein: CSVLLGIYEQYF. CDR3 bases: TGCAGCGTTTTGTTGGGAATCTACGAGCAGTACTTC.

V usage is TRBV27 and J usage is TRBJ2-7; a weak D match, TRBD1 (5 bases). Germline CDR1 reads MNHEY; CDR2 reads SMNVEV (reference sequence). The CDR3 runs to 14 residues. Deletions cut 5 bases from V and 0 bases from J, with 11 bases between. As DNA, the CDR3 is TGTGCCAGCAGTCCAAGACAGCGCTCCTACGAGCAGTACTTC. Translating gives CASSPRQRSYEQYF.

The chain uses TRBV3-1 (or the pseudogene TRBV3-2) and TRBJ1-5; tentatively, D is TRBD1 (6 bases). There are 13 residues in the CDR3. The germline V gene encodes CDR1 LGHDT and CDR2 YNNKEL (reference sequence). Trimming removed 3 bases from V and 5 bases from J, with 8 bases in between. The CDR3 DNA reads TGTGCCAGCAGCCACTCAGGGGATCAGCCCCAGCATTTT. Translated, it gives CASSHSGDQPQHF.

This chain connects TRBV15 to TRBJ1-4, with TRBD1 matching 7 bases. The J segment lost 4 bases and the V segment lost 5 bases, leaving 7 bases of the junction unmatched. The CDR3 is 15 amino acids. CDR1 LNHNV and CDR2 YYDKDF come from the germline V gene (reference sequence). CDR3 region: CATSSQQGINEKLFF. CDR3 in DNA: TGTGCCACCAGCTCTCAACAGGGGATTAATGAAAAACTGTTTTTT.